The source of this T cell receptor (beta chain) is a study of blood T cell repertoires in COVID-19. Authors' analysis steps: Reference gene primer amplification in the assay estimated nucleated cell counts. The data were produced by immunoSEQ multiplex PCR, yet TCRdb's version contains in-frame clones alone and is incomplete. From that table come the V and J calls and clone size; the DNA was used to work out D and trimming. The sample includes around 370,000 clones, about 90% of them seen just once. Germline values: CDR1 SEHNR, CDR2 FQNEAQ (reference sequence). The CDR3 runs to 13 residues. Trimming stripped 10 bases from V and 3 bases from J, with 12 bases between.

The sequenced sample consisted of peripheral blood. The TCR was taken from a woman under 30 who had recovered from COVID-19. The genes are TRBV7-9 and TRBJ2-2; possible D gene TRBD2, 6 bases. The CDR3 spells CANPTGDTGELFF. CDR3 DNA: TGTGCCAACCCTACGGGGGACACCGGGGAGCTGTTTTTT.